The subject of this entry is one T cell receptor (beta chain). The antigen is undetermined. The record originates from a study of cytomegalovirus exposure and HLA in healthy donors. Turning to the study itself: The same platform was used for the 100 to 150 validation repertoires and the roughly 720 first-cohort repertoires, a later analysis reported.

Broader study findings: The study listed 164 cytomegalovirus-associated TCR beta chains. Whilst most TCR sequences proved rare, a subset of public TCRs occurred across many donors.

Sequencing was performed with immunoSEQ multiplex PCR; in TCRdb, only in-frame clones are kept and a portion is missing. This table holds about 150,000 clones, approximately 86% found once. V was cut by 2 bases and J by 5 bases, with 7 bases left in between. The CDR3 has 13 residues. The germline gives CDR1 SGHVS, CDR2 FQNEAQ. Input material: PBMCs. This TCR derives from a man between 18 and 35 years old in good health and CMV-seropositive. The chain couples TRBV7-8 to TRBJ1-5; no clear D. The CDR3 DNA sequence: TGTGCCAGCAGCTTAACTCGTGATCAGCCCCAGCATTTT. It specifies CASSLTRDQPQHF.